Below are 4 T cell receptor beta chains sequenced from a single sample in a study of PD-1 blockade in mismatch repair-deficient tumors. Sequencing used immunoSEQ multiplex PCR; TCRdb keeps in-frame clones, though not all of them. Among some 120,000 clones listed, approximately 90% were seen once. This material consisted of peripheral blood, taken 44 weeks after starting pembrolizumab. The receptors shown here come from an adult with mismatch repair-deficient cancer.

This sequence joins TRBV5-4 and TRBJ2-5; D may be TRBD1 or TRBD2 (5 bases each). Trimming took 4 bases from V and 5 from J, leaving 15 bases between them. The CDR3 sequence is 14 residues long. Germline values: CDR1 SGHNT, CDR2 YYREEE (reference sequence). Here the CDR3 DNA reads TGTGCCAGCAGCATAACCAGGGAGCGGGAGACCCAGTACTTC. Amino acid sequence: CASSITRERETQYF.

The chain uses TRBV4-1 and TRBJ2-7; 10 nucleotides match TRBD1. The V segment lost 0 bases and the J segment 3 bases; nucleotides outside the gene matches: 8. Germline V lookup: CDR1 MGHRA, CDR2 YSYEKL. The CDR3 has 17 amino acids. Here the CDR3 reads CASSQEMFGTGVYEQYF. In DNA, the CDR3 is TGCGCCAGCAGCCAAGAGATGTTCGGGACAGGGGTCTACGAGCAGTACTTC.

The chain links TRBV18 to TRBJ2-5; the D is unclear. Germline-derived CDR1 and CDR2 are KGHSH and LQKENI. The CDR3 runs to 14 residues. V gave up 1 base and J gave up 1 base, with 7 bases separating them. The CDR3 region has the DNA TGTGCCAGCTCACCACTTCTTTCCCAAGAGACCCAGTACTTC. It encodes CASSPLLSQETQYF. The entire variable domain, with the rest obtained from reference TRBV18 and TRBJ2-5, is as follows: NAGVMQNPRHLVRRRGQEARLRCSPMKGHSHVYWYRQLPEEGLKFMVYLQKENIIDESGMPKERFSAEFPKEGPSILRIQQVVRGDSAAYFCASSPLLSQETQYFGPGTRLLVL.

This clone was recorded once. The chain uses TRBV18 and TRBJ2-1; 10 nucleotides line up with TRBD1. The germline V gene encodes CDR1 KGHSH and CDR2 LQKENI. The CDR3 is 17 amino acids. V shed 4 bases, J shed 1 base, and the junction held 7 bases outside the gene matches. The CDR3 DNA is TGTGCCAGCTCACTAATCTTGGACAGGGGGTCCTACAATGAGCAGTTCTTC. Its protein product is CASSLILDRGSYNEQFF.